The source of this TCR beta chain is a study of PD-L1 blockade in urothelial cancer. Regarding the study as a whole: Tumor-associated blood clones were expanded more by durable-benefit patients at 3 weeks.

The count of this clone is one. Its matching antigen is unknown. Only in-frame clones appear in the TCRdb table, and some are missing; sequencing was by immunoSEQ multiplex PCR. Of 30,000 or so clones listed, roughly 84% were seen once; the top ten hold about 29%. The CDR3 extends over 15 amino acids. Looked up from germline, CDR1 is SGHKS and CDR2 is YYEKEE (reference sequence). V gave up 6 bases and J gave up 3 bases; unmatched junction bases: 12. The V and J genes are TRBV5-5 and TRBJ2-7; 7 nucleotides line up with TRBD1. The sequenced sample was PBMCs, obtained around atezolizumab (anti-PD-L1) treatment. The TCR was taken from a man in his 60s with urothelial cancer. CDR3 coding DNA: TGTGCCAGCATTGATCCGGGACAGACAAACTACGAGCAGTACTTC. Translated, it gives CASIDPGQTNYEQYF.